This is a list of T cell receptor beta chains from one sample in a study of early T cells in non-severe SARS-CoV-2 infection. TCRdb processed the 5' RACE reads anew with MiXCR; each CDR3 protein has one entry. Of about 92,000 distinct CDR3 sequences in the sample, around a sixth are singletons; the top ten hold roughly 1.3%. Sequenced: whole blood. The receptors were gathered from an adult who was a healthcare worker with PCR-confirmed SARS-CoV-2 infection or an uninfected control (not recorded which). CDR3s include the opening cysteine and the closing phenylalanine or tryptophan. The D gene is left open where the match is weak. The size field is filled for only some rows; it gives once, few, many or a size class.

>TRBJ1-4|14|NA|TRBV7-9|many
TGTGCCAGCAGCTCCACCCGGCAGAATGAAAAACTGTTTTTT
CASSSTRQNEKLFF
>TRBJ2-3|12|NA|TRBV2|few
TGTGCCAGCAGTGAGTTGGCAGATACGCAGTATTTT
CASSELADTQYF
>TRBJ2-1|14|TRBD2|TRBV6-2/TRBV6-3|NA
TGTGCCAGCACCGGACTAGCGGGGGGGCTTGGGCAGTTCTTC
CASTGLAGGLGQFF
>TRBJ2-7|15|NA|TRBV5-5|many
TGTGCCAGCAGTTTAGCCGGGACCGCCACCTACGAGCAGTACTTC
CASSLAGTATYEQYF
>TRBJ1-1|14|NA|TRBV2|NA
TGTGCCAGCAGGGTTGACATGGGGCTCACTGAAGCTTTCTTT
CASRVDMGLTEAFF
>TRBJ2-1|16|NA|TRBV5-1|NA
TGCGCCAGCATGATGGGTGGTGGGGCGACCTACAATGAGCAGTTCTTC
CASMMGGGATYNEQFF
>TRBJ2-1|18|NA|TRBV6-2/TRBV6-3|few
TGTGCCAGCAAAGCCGACGCCGGGACTCCAAGCTCCTACAATGAGCAGTTCTTC
CASKADAGTPSSYNEQFF
>TRBJ2-1|10|NA|TRBV4-2|many
TGTGGCAACGGGGGGCCTGAGCAGTTCTTC
CGNGGPEQFF
>TRBJ2-1|14|NA|TRBV4-3|many
TGCGCCAGCAGCCATTATACCGTTGCCAATGAGCAGTTCTTC
CASSHYTVANEQFF
>TRBJ2-2|15|TRBD1|TRBV12-3/TRBV12-4|NA
TGTGCCAGCAGTTTTGGGACAGGGAACACCGGGGAGCTGTTTTTT
CASSFGTGNTGELFF
>TRBJ2-1|17|NA|TRBV10-1|NA
TGCGCCAGCAGTGAGTCGTGGGGGGCGGGAGCCTACAATGAGCAGTTCTTC
CASSESWGAGAYNEQFF
>TRBJ1-2|15|NA|TRBV27|few
TGTGCCAGCAGTTCTTGGGACGGACTTAACTATGGCTACACCTTC
CASSSWDGLNYGYTF
>TRBJ2-3|14|NA|TRBV9|NA
TGTGCCAGCAGCGTAAGGGGGGAAACAGATACGCAGTATTTT
CASSVRGETDTQYF
>TRBJ2-1|12|NA|TRBV18|NA
TGTGCCAGCTCACCAGCAGGGGATGACCAGTTCTTC
CASSPAGDDQFF
>TRBJ1-4|14|NA|TRBV30|few
TGTGCCTGGAGTTTCGGCGGGACTAATGAAAAACTGTTTTTT
CAWSFGGTNEKLFF
>TRBJ1-5|17|NA|TRBV14|NA
TGTGCCAGCAGCCAGTTATACGGGGGGCTCTACGATCAGCCCCAGCATTTT
CASSQLYGGLYDQPQHF
>TRBJ2-1|13|NA|TRBV28|many
TGTGCCAGCAGTTTAGGAGACCACGGCGGGAAGTTCTTC
CASSLGDHGGKFF